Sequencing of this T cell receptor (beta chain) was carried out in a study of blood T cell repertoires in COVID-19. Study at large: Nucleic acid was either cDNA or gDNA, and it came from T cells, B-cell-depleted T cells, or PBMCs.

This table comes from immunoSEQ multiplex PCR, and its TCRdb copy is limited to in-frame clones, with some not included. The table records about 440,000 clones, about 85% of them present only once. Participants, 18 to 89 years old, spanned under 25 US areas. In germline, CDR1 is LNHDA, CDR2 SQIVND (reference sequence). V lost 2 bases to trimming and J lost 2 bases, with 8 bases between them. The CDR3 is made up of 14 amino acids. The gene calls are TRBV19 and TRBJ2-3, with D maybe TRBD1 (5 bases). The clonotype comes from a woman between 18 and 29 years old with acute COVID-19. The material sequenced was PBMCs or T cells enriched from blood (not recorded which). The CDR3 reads CASSIMDITDTQYF. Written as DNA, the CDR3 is TGTGCCAGTAGTATAATGGACATCACAGATACGCAGTATTTT.